In this sample, the clone carrying this TCR beta chain turned up many times. The CDR3 spans 15 residues. V gave up 5 bases and J gave up 2 bases; unmatched junction bases: 7. Germline values: CDR1 MNHEY, CDR2 SMNVEV (reference sequence). The entry originates in a study of early T cells in non-severe SARS-CoV-2 infection. Tagging with unique molecular identifiers was applied to individual cDNA molecules. MiXCR, applied by TCRdb to the 5' RACE reads, yields one record per CDR3 protein. The sample shows tens of thousands of distinct CDR3 sequences, 12% of them seen only once. The source of this sequence is an adult who was a healthcare worker with PCR-confirmed SARS-CoV-2 infection or an uninfected control (not recorded which). The sequencing sample was made of whole blood. The chain employs TRBV27 and TRBJ2-7, with TRBD2 matching 9 bases. The CDR3 bases are TGTGCCAGCAGTCAATACGCTAGCGGGACCTACGAGCAGTACTTC. Residues: CASSQYASGTYEQYF.